This entry is about one T cell receptor (beta chain). It has no known antigen specificity. Base qualities are missing; no much larger clone stands one base away. Amplification of TCR beta CDR3 regions was carried out from RNA transcripts. The first round of RT-PCR for the TCR CDR3 was performed with the HTBI primer set and the Qiagen OneStep RT-PCR kit. Libraries were constructed in a second round of multiplex PCR, after which size selection and purification were performed. The libraries were sequenced on an Illumina HiSeq2000 using paired-end 100 bp reads. As for how the authors treated the data: SOAPnuke was used to process the raw data, with reads discarded if the reads contained adapters or uncalled bases, had a mean Phred below 15, or lacked an exact constant-primer or identifier match. High-quality paired reads were merged using COPE v1.2.5, and each unique nucleotide sequence was defined as a clonotype. MiTCR v1.1 was used to align the clonotypes against IMGT TRBV, TRBD and TRBJ reference segments. Analysis was restricted to V-J combinations with a frequency above 0.0001, which covered 99.2% of repertoires. A TCS score was defined as the ratio between F50 (clonal expansion) and ExV (chaos), using BLOSUM62-based TCRdist between CDR3 peptides within each V-J. Welch's t-statistics and random forest reduced around 520 V-J features to about 13, which were used in a naive Bayes classifier (R e1071). TCRdb's own reprocessing of the public reads used fastp at Q25 and MiXCR and kept productive beta chains. Each entry merges the rows of one CDR3 protein and shows their most common DNA and genes. The V and J calls come from TCRdb's annotation, not from the publication. This sample gives just over 550,000 distinct CDR3 sequences in total; roughly 50% of them show up just once. Nearly 8.5% of the sample lies in the top ten.

The data originate from a study of T cells in Graves' hyperthyroidism and ophthalmopathy (dated by TCRdb to between 2018 and 2021). In terms of the full investigation: To identify TCR V-J signatures that set the groups apart, the researchers used a discovery cohort of 100 patients, made up of some 41 with Graves' ophthalmopathy and some 58 with stable Graves' hyperthyroidism. Prospective prediction of ophthalmopathy was tested in an independent validation cohort of approximately 19 hyperthyroidism patients and 17 patients who later progressed to ophthalmopathy. The 85 to 100 discovery patients were randomly split 7:3 into training and test sets. The study also compared thyroid tissue and blood T-cell repertoires from 5 to 7 Graves' hyperthyroidism patients. Following sampling, methimazole starting at 30 mg daily was given to hyperthyroidism patients, and high-dose intravenous methylprednisolone was given to ophthalmopathy patients. TCR Vbeta CDR3 sequencing of 120 to 150 peripheral blood samples (43 ophthalmopathy, 75 or so hyperthyroidism and 17 progressor patients) is reported in the paper.

After removal of 6 bases from V and 4 bases from J, the junction retains 12 bases not matched to a gene. CDR1 and CDR2, looked up from the germline V gene, are SNHLY and FYNNEI. Reading from cysteine to phenylalanine, the CDR3 counts 15 amino acids. Just the 45-base CDR3 DNA is kept, in frame starting at base 1. Graves' hyperthyroidism was defined as stable when no progression to ophthalmopathy occurred over 18 months of follow-up. Hyperthyroidism patients were newly diagnosed, with disease duration under 2 months, and aged 18 to 65 years. Any patient with an uncontrolled infection, another autoimmune disease, pregnancy or lactation was excluded. Clinical symptoms, serum thyroxine and TRAb, thyroid ultrasound, and orbital computed tomography formed the basis for the diagnoses. Total RNA was extracted with Trizol reagent, and quality was checked on an Agilent 2100 Bioanalyzer. Paper-wide results and their limitations: No statistical method was used to set the sample size in advance, and investigators knew the group allocation. Most expanded thyroid clonotypes (frequency above 0.001) were also detected in blood, a finding suggesting that blood repertoires may reflect thyroid immune responses. In validation, progression to ophthalmopathy was predicted by the model with roughly 69% sensitivity and around 75% specificity, a median of about 6.4 months before onset. A 13 V-J signature model separated ophthalmopathy from stable hyperthyroidism, with around 88% sensitivity and 81.08% specificity in cross-validation and 80%/75% in testing.

The clonotype was recovered from a woman under 30 with Graves' hyperthyroidism. Donor details come from another sample of the same person, matched by shared clones. The chain is encoded by TRBV2 joined to TRBJ2-7; the central 7 bases match TRBD2. The sequenced sample was peripheral blood or thyroid tissue (not recorded which). The CDR3 protein sequence reads: CASSPSGGDLYEQYF. The bases read TGTGCCAGCAGCCCCAGTGGGGGGGATTTGTACGAGCAGTACTTC.